This entry lists 23 T cell receptor beta chains sequenced from one sample in a study of breast tumors, draining lymph nodes, adjacent tissues. Axillary draining lymph nodes of breast cancer patients supplied the node samples. TCRdb processed the multiplex PCR reads anew with MiXCR; each CDR3 protein has one entry. This sample has approximately 88,000 distinct CDR3 sequences, with more than 25% found just once. The sequencing input was axillary lymph node tissue. The source is a female donor with breast cancer. Some clones in this sample may be carry-over from other donors' samples.

The chain employs TRBV2 and TRBJ1-2, with unresolved D. The CDR3 loop spans 15 amino acids. V was clipped by 4 bases and J by 0 bases, with 12 bases between them. CDR1 and CDR2 from the germline V gene are SNHLY and FYNNEI. CDR3 sequence (DNA): TGTGCCAGCAGTGCTTATACAGCTCCTAACTATGGCTACACCTTC. As protein: CASSAYTAPNYGYTF.

Details on this clonotype: The junction does not match germline at one end; this may be a read error. This chain links TRBV15 with TRBJ1-5; the D gene is possibly TRBD1 (6 bases). The CDR3 totals 16 residues. CDR1 is LNHNV and CDR2 is YYDKDF in the germline V gene (reference sequence). The CDR3 region has the DNA TGCGCCACCGGCGACCAAACAGGGCTTGGCAATCAGCCCCAGCATTTT. It encodes CATGDQTGLGNQPQHF.

The rearrangement uses TRBV11-3 and TRBJ2-6; TRBD1 agrees at 9 bases. The CDR3 runs to 17 residues. V was pared by 5 bases and J by 4 bases, with 9 bases of the junction left unmatched. Germline V gives CDR1 SGHNT, CDR2 YENEEA. CDR3 amino acids: CASSMNRDRVGANVLTF. The DNA of the CDR3 is TGTGCCAGCAGCATGAACCGGGACAGGGTCGGGGCCAACGTCCTGACTTTC.

The gene calls are TRBV9 and TRBJ2-7, with D perhaps matching TRBD2 (5 bases). Germline V gene lookup returns CDR1 SGDLS and CDR2 YYNGEE. V was cut by 7 bases and J by 3 bases, with 29 bases left in between. This CDR3 has 18 amino acids. CDR3 amino acids: CASHRGLPTSGSFYEQYF. The CDR3 DNA is TGTGCCAGCCACAGAGGCTTACCTACGAGCGGTTCTTTCTACGAGCAGTACTTC.

Remarks on this clonotype: Germline and junction disagree at one end, which may indicate a read error. The chain recombines TRBV7-2 with TRBJ2-7; TRBD2 matches at 9 bases. The CDR3 consists of 16 residues. Germline V lookup: CDR1 SGHTA, CDR2 FQGNSA. This CDR3 is CASSKRGGGRACEQYF. The CDR3 DNA follows: TGTGCTAGCAGCAAAAGAGGTGGCGGGAGGGCCTGCGAGCAGTACTTC.

This clonotype occurred many times. The chain uses TRBV29-1 and TRBJ1-5, with 9 bases matching TRBD1. This CDR3 has 14 amino acids. Germline V gene sequence: CDR1 SQVTM, CDR2 ANQGSEA. With V trimmed by 6 bases and J by 6 bases, 9 bases remained unmatched. The DNA for the CDR3 is TGCAGCGTGCCCCAGACAGGGGGGTGTCAGCCCCAGCATTTT. Residues: CSVPQTGGCQPQHF.

This clonotype showed up many times. This chain connects TRBV24-1 to TRBJ2-1; TRBD2 matches at 10 bases. CDR1 is KGHDR, CDR2 SFDVKD, per germline. This CDR3 spans 16 amino acids. Trimming cost V 4 bases and J 4 bases; bases outside gene matches: 6. DNA for the CDR3: TGTGCCACCAGTGACTCGGGACTAGCGTTTTACAATGAGCAGTTCTTC. It specifies CATSDSGLAFYNEQFF.

In its sample, this clonotype was seen many times. Written as DNA, the CDR3 is TGTGCCAGCAGACCATCCTGGGCGGATGAAAAACTGTTTTTT. Amino acids: CASRPSWADEKLFF. The J gene is TRBJ1-4, the V gene TRBV6-5; D is uncertain. V was cut by 6 bases and J by 6 bases, with 14 bases left in between. CDR1 MNHEY and CDR2 SVGAGI come from the germline V gene. The CDR3 sequence is 14 residues long.

This clonotype showed up many times. This chain uses TRBV20-1 with TRBJ2-3, with a possible D match to TRBD1 (5 bases). The length of the CDR3 is 15 residues. Trimming removed 0 bases from V and 5 bases from J, with 15 bases in between. Per the germline V gene, CDR1 is DFQATT and CDR2 is SNEGSKA (reference sequence). The DNA for the CDR3 is TGCAGTGCTAGAGATCTGCCAGGGTCCGTAGATACGCAGTATTTT. This gives the protein CSARDLPGSVDTQYF.

This rearrangement joins TRBV11-3 to TRBJ2-7; 7 bases fit TRBD1. The CDR3 runs to 14 residues. Trimming removed 5 bases from V and 5 bases from J; junction bases left unmatched: 9. Germline-derived CDR1 and CDR2 are SGHNT and YENEEA. The CDR3 DNA follows: TGTGCCAGCAGCCCCGGCACAGGGGTGGACGAGCAGTACTTC. This translates into CASSPGTGVDEQYF.

Ten or more counts support this clonotype. The V gene is TRBV7-6, the J gene TRBJ2-5; 9 bases align to TRBD2. The CDR3 runs 16 residues. The V gene's germline CDR1 is SGHVS and CDR2 FNYEAQ. Trimming at V came to 3 bases and at J to 4 bases, leaving 9 bases not matched to a gene. CDR3 sequence: CASSLSSGTAGETQYF. DNA of the CDR3: TGTGCCAGCAGCTTGTCTAGCGGGACTGCCGGAGAGACCCAGTACTTC. Based on the CDR3 plus reference TRBV7-6 and TRBJ2-5, the full variable domain is GAGVSQSPRYKVTKRGQDVALRCDPISGHVSLYWYRQALGQGPEFLTYFNYEAQQDKSGLPNDRFSAERPEGSISTLTIQRTEQRDSAMYRCASSLSSGTAGETQYFGPGTRLLVL.

A few counts support this clonotype. This rearrangement joins TRBV20-1 to TRBJ1-2; 9 nucleotides align to TRBD1. Per germline, CDR1 DFQATT and CDR2 SNEGSKA (reference sequence). V lost 3 bases to trimming and J lost 4 bases; unmatched junction nucleotides: 15. The CDR3 consists of 17 residues. The CDR3 spells CSASLGTGGTPIYGYTF. In DNA form, the CDR3 reads TGCAGTGCTAGCTTGGGTACAGGGGGCACCCCCATCTATGGCTACACCTTC.

With respect to this clonotype: One base away lies a much larger clone, so this may be a sequencing read error. The CDR3 spells CSARDWLAGAPNEQFF. In DNA form, the CDR3 reads TGCAGTGCTAGAGATTGGCTAGCGGGAGCGCCGAATGAGCAGTTCTTC. The chain has TRBV20-1 and TRBJ2-1; 10 bases are a match to TRBD2. The V segment lost 0 bases and the J segment 7 bases; nucleotides outside the gene matches: 9. Per the germline V gene, CDR1 is DFQATT and CDR2 is SNEGSKA (reference sequence). This CDR3 is built from 16 residues.

The chain couples TRBV24-1 to TRBJ2-7, with 13 bases lining up with TRBD2. V shed 4 bases, J shed 2 bases, and the junction held 4 bases outside the gene matches. The CDR3 has 16 residues. The germline gives CDR1 KGHDR, CDR2 SFDVKD. The CDR3 nucleotides are TGTGCCACCAGTGACTCGGGACTAGCGGGAACCTACGAGCAGTACTTC. Residues: CATSDSGLAGTYEQYF.

This clonotype was recorded many times. The chain has TRBV28 and TRBJ1-2; D ambiguous. The CDR3 is 11 amino acids. With 7 bases removed from V and 0 bases from J, the gap between germline ends came to 3 bases. Germline CDR1 reads MDHEN; CDR2 reads SYDVKM. DNA for the CDR3: TGTGCCAGCACAGCTAACTATGGCTACACCTTC. Translated, it gives CASTANYGYTF.

Comments on this clonotype: The junction shows a germline mismatch at one end, possibly a read error. V gene TRBV5-1 combines with J gene TRBJ2-5; D might be TRBD2 (5 bases). In germline, CDR1 is SGHRS, CDR2 YFSETQ. This CDR3 is built from 16 residues. The CDR3 DNA reads as TGCGCCAACAGCCTTCCCGGGGTGCCCATCGCGGAGACCCAGTACTTC. Translation gives CANSLPGVPIAETQYF.

At least ten counts were recorded for this clonotype. V usage is TRBV11-3 and J usage is TRBJ2-1, with 10 bases aligning to TRBD2. V was pared by 3 bases and J by 1 base, with 6 bases of the junction left unmatched. This CDR3 is built from 17 residues. Germline-derived CDR1 and CDR2 are SGHNT and YENEEA. The CDR3 spells CASSFGRTSGSYNEQFF. The CDR3 nucleotides read TGTGCCAGCAGCTTTGGTAGGACTAGCGGTTCCTACAATGAGCAGTTCTTC.

There are many counts of this clonotype. The chain recombines TRBV15 with TRBJ2-7; weak D call: TRBD1 (6 bases). The germline V gene has CDR1 LNHNV and CDR2 YYDKDF (reference sequence). V gave up 0 bases and J gave up 5 bases, with 14 bases separating them. The length of the CDR3 is 15 residues. DNA for the CDR3: TGTGCCACCAGCAGAGAAATGGGGGCTTCCGACGAGCAGTACTTC. Its translation is CATSREMGASDEQYF.

This clonotype showed up just a few times. This may be a read error, as it is one base from a much larger clone. The V gene is TRBV6-6, the J gene TRBJ2-7; D ambiguous. Germline CDR1 is MNHNY and CDR2 is SVGAGI (reference sequence). The CDR3 sequence is 13 residues long. Trimming took 6 bases from V and 5 from J, leaving 14 bases between them. In DNA, the CDR3 is TGTGCCAGCAGGCACAGTAATGATGACGAGCAGTACTTC. Residues: CASRHSNDDEQYF.

About this clonotype itself: The CDR3 ends on some other residue instead of the conserved phenylalanine or tryptophan, so this is likely a read error. The chain recombines TRBV4-2 with TRBJ1-4; D may be TRBD1 (6 bases). V gave up 4 bases and J gave up 7 bases, with 13 bases separating them. The CDR3 runs 14 residues. CDR1 is LGHNA, CDR2 YNFKEQ, per germline. CDR3 region: CASSPGRGCEKLFL. The CDR3 DNA is TGTGCCAGCAGCCCCGGCAGGGGTTGTGAAAAACTGTTTCTT.

This clonotype has ten or more counts. This chain links TRBV4-3 with TRBJ2-3; 7 bases are a match to TRBD2. In germline, CDR1 is LGHNA, CDR2 YSLEER. The CDR3 covers 15 residues. J lost 5 bases, V lost 0 bases, and 5 bases had no gene match. This CDR3 reads CASSQDRDYRDTQYF. For the CDR3, the DNA is TGCGCCAGCAGCCAAGATCGGGACTATAGAGATACGCAGTATTTT.

This clonotype was seen repeatedly, ten times or more. The chain carries TRBV5-1 and TRBJ2-2, with a possible D match to TRBD2 (6 bases). Trimming left V 4 bases short and J 0 bases short, with 13 bases between. Germline CDR1 SGHRS, CDR2 YFSETQ. The CDR3 spans 16 residues. This CDR3 reads CASSIRRESNTGELFF. Here the CDR3 DNA reads TGCGCCAGCAGCATACGGAGGGAGTCGAACACCGGGGAGCTGTTTTTT.

This clonotype has at least ten counts. The chain joins TRBV28 to TRBJ1-2; D gene ambiguous. Between the trimmed V and J ends, which lost 10 bases and 1 base, there was a span of 16 bases. CDR3 size: 14 residues. The germline CDR1 and CDR2 sequences are MDHEN and SYDVKM. The CDR3 protein is CATPNAGNNYGYTF. CDR3 DNA sequence: TGTGCCACCCCAAACGCGGGGAATAACTATGGCTACACCTTC.